The next 9 T cell receptor beta chains were all read from a single sample in a study of neurological immune-mediated disorders. TCRdb independently ran MiXCR on the 5' RACE reads; one entry per CDR3 protein. The repertoire holds tens of thousands of distinct CDR3 sequences, with just over 2.5% as singletons. Sequencing was carried out using PBMCs. These receptors were collected from a woman in her twenties or thirties with multiple sclerosis.

This clonotype was observed many times. V is TRBV28 and J is TRBJ1-2; 9 bases line up with TRBD1. The CDR3 runs 14 residues. The junction had 8 bases not matched to a gene; V was cut back by 6 bases and J by 6 bases. CDR1 and CDR2 (germline): MDHEN, SYDVKM. The CDR3 spells CASSRDREGDGYTF. CDR3 bases: TGTGCCAGCAGCCGGGACAGGGAAGGCGATGGCTACACCTTC.

This clonotype was detected many times. This chain connects TRBV7-8 to TRBJ2-2; 15 bases agree with TRBD2. The germline CDR1 and CDR2 sequences are SGHVS and FQNEAQ. Germline trimming cut 5 bases from V and 7 bases from J; bases unmatched to any gene: 5. This CDR3 has 16 amino acids. CDR3 region: CASSPGTSGRSGELFF. The CDR3, as DNA: TGTGCCAGCAGCCCAGGGACTAGCGGGAGGAGCGGGGAGCTGTTTTTT.

This clonotype was seen many times. V and J are TRBV15 and TRBJ2-3; possibly TRBD1 for D (6 bases). The germline CDR1 and CDR2 sequences are LNHNV and YYDKDF (reference sequence). Trimming removed 5 bases from V and 2 bases from J, with 11 bases in between. The CDR3 runs to 14 residues. CDR3 region: CATSPGQFTDTQYF. In DNA form, the CDR3 reads TGTGCCACCAGCCCCGGACAGTTCACAGATACGCAGTATTTT. Complete variable domain (other parts from reference TRBV15 and TRBJ2-3): DAMVIQNPRYQVTQFGKPVTLSCSQTLNHNVMYWYQQKSSQAPKLLFHYYDKDFNNEADTPDNFQSRRPNTSFCFLDIRSPGLGDTAMYLCATSPGQFTDTQYFGPGTRLTVL.

This clonotype was detected many times. CDR3 protein: CASTPGLAGVSSYNEQFF. CDR3 bases: TGCGCCAGCACGCCGGGACTAGCGGGAGTGAGCTCCTACAATGAGCAGTTCTTC. This chain connects TRBV5-1 to TRBJ2-1; 14 bases are shared with TRBD2. V dropped 6 bases and J dropped 0; count of bases not matched to a gene: 8. From germline, CDR1 is SGHRS and CDR2 YFSETQ. This CDR3 is 18 amino acids long.

Many counts were recorded for this clonotype. The chain uses TRBV29-1 and TRBJ2-1; D unresolved. The V gene lost 5 bases and the J gene lost 4 bases, with 12 bases spanning the gap. Germline V gene lookup returns CDR1 SQVTM and CDR2 ANQGSEA. The CDR3 extends over 13 amino acids. The CDR3 sequence is CSVSLILYNEQFF. CDR3 DNA: TGCAGCGTTTCACTAATCTTATACAATGAGCAGTTCTTC.

The chain recombines TRBV7-9 with TRBJ1-5; 7 positions agree with TRBD1. Germline lookup yields CDR1 SEHNR and CDR2 FQNEAQ (reference sequence). After removal of 5 bases from V and 0 bases from J, the junction contained 4 bases not matched to a gene. The CDR3 contains 15 residues. CDR3 residues: CASSPGQFSNQPQHF. Here the CDR3 DNA reads TGTGCCAGCAGCCCGGGACAGTTTAGCAATCAGCCCCAGCATTTT.

This clonotype was counted at least ten times. This rearrangement joins TRBV7-8 to TRBJ2-7; 10 bases map to TRBD1. The V and J ends lost 4 bases and 11 bases, in that order; junction bases with no gene match: 2. Germline V lookup: CDR1 SGHVS, CDR2 FQNEAQ. This CDR3 has 11 amino acids. The CDR3 coding sequence is TGTGCCAGCAGCTCGGGACAGGGGAAGTACTTC. It yields the protein CASSSGQGKYF.

The sample holds many counts of this clonotype. The J gene is TRBJ2-7, the V gene TRBV29-1; the D is unclear. Trimming removed 4 bases from V and 2 bases from J, with 9 bases in between. Germline-derived CDR1 and CDR2 are SQVTM and ANQGSEA. This CDR3 is built from 12 residues. This CDR3 is CSVGLPTYEQYF. Here the CDR3 DNA reads TGCAGCGTTGGCCTTCCAACCTACGAGCAGTACTTC.

This clonotype was observed many times. The V gene is TRBV12-3 or TRBV12-4, the J gene TRBJ1-1; TRBD1 agrees at 9 bases. V gave up 5 bases and J gave up 0 bases; unmatched junction bases: 7. CDR3 length: 16 residues. CDR3 residues: CASSPGTGIMNTEAFF. The DNA of the CDR3 is TGTGCCAGCAGTCCCGGGACAGGGATAATGAACACTGAAGCTTTCTTT.